This T cell receptor (beta chain) was identified in a study of cytomegalovirus exposure and HLA in healthy donors. Study-wide background: According to later analysis, the same platform produced the 90 to 150 validation and under 750 first-cohort repertoires. Findings and limits, study-wide: Rare TCR sequences predominated, though certain public TCRs were found in many donors.

V was pared by 4 bases and J by 10 bases, with 9 bases of the junction left unmatched. Germline V gives CDR1 LNHNV, CDR2 YYDKDF (reference sequence). CDR3 size: 15 residues. In regard to this clone: Its target is not known.

Here immunoSEQ multiplex PCR was the method, and the copy in TCRdb shows in-frame clones only, minus some. The sample consists of fewer than 200,000 clones, about 80% of them appearing once. Sequenced material: PBMCs. The sequence was obtained from a woman aged 18-29 years in good health and CMV-seropositive. V usage is TRBV15 and J usage is TRBJ1-4; TRBD1 matches at 10 bases. The CDR3: CATSTLGQGEGKLFF. CDR3 nucleotide sequence: TGTGCCACCAGCACCCTAGGACAGGGGGAGGGAAAACTGTTTTTT.